The next 25 T cell receptor beta chains were all read from a single sample in a study of blood T cell repertoires in COVID-19. The assay was immunoSEQ multiplex PCR, and TCRdb's table has in-frame clones only and misses some. The sample has about 280,000 clones; 88% are singletons. The specimen sequenced was peripheral blood. These receptors were taken from a man aged 18 to 29 with active or convalescent COVID-19.

This clone came up once. J is TRBJ1-1 and V is TRBV20-1; 7 bases fit TRBD1. CDR3 length equals 12 residues. CDR1 and CDR2 (germline): DFQATT, SNEGSKA (reference sequence). V dropped 3 bases and J dropped 11; count of bases not matched to a gene: 9. The CDR3 bases are TGCAGTGCTAGTGAGTCAGGGGGTCCGGCTTTCTTT. Translated: CSASESGGPAFF.

This chain joins TRBV18 and TRBJ2-1; the D is unclear. This CDR3 is built from 14 residues. Germline CDR1 and CDR2: KGHSH and LQKENI. Trimming stripped 5 bases from V and 0 bases from J, with 8 bases between. The CDR3 DNA follows: TGTGCCAGCTCAGGGCCGAGCTCCTACAATGAGCAGTTCTTC. Translating it yields CASSGPSSYNEQFF.

The chain carries TRBV6-6 and TRBJ1-2; possible D gene TRBD1, 5 bases. The CDR3 sequence is 13 residues long. Trimming removed 6 bases from V and 2 bases from J, with 10 bases in between. Looked up from germline, CDR1 is MNHNY and CDR2 is SVGAGI (reference sequence). CDR3 amino acids: CASSPGHNYGYTF. The CDR3 bases are TGTGCCAGCAGCCCCGGACACAACTATGGCTACACCTTC.

The rearrangement uses TRBV6-2 or TRBV6-3 and TRBJ1-5; a weak D match, TRBD1 (6 bases). CDR1 and CDR2 (germline): MNHEY, SVGEGT. Trimming stripped 5 bases from V and 4 bases from J, with 9 bases between. CDR3 size: 13 residues. CDR3 DNA: TGTGCCAGCAGTAAGGGGGGGAATCAGCCCCAGCATTTT. This codes for CASSKGGNQPQHF.

Comment on this clone: Mismatch with germline at one junction end may stem from a read error. This chain connects TRBV3-1 (or the pseudogene TRBV3-2) to TRBJ2-1, with TRBD2 matching over 8 bases. Germline V gene lookup returns CDR1 LGHDT and CDR2 YNNKEL (reference sequence). The CDR3 consists of 13 residues. CDR3 in DNA: TGTGCCAGCAGCCAAGATCTGACGGGGGGGCCACTCTTC. Translating gives CASSQDLTGGPLF.

V usage is TRBV5-1 and J usage is TRBJ2-6; 7 nucleotides align to TRBD1. The CDR3 is made up of 15 amino acids. Germline V lookup: CDR1 SGHRS, CDR2 YFSETQ. With V trimmed by 0 bases and J by 3 bases, 0 bases remained unmatched. The CDR3 protein is CASSLAGGGANVLTF. CDR3 nucleotide sequence: TGCGCCAGCAGCTTGGCAGGGGGTGGGGCCAACGTCCTGACTTTC.

CDR3 nucleotides: TGTGCCATCCCGGGACAGTACACAGATACGCAGTATTTT. Its protein product is CAIPGQYTDTQYF. The V call is TRBV2, the J call TRBJ2-3, with 7 bases aligning to TRBD1. This CDR3 has 13 amino acids. Unmatched junction bases numbered 6, after V lost 10 bases and J lost 2 bases. Per the germline V gene, CDR1 is SNHLY and CDR2 is FYNNEI.

In nucleotides, the CDR3 is TGCGCCAGCAGTGAGTCGGGAACTAGCGGGAGGCAGTTCTTC. Amino acids: CASSESGTSGRQFF. The gene calls are TRBV10-1 and TRBJ2-1, with 11 nucleotides matching TRBD2. V gave up 0 bases and J gave up 12 bases; unmatched junction bases: 4. Looked up from germline, CDR1 is WNHNN and CDR2 is SYGVQD (reference sequence). The CDR3 is 14 residues long.

The chain couples TRBV15 to TRBJ1-5; 8 bases are a match to TRBD1. Germline V CDR1 and CDR2: LNHNV, YYDKDF (reference sequence). J was trimmed by 2 bases and V by 3 bases; bases with no gene match: 6. The CDR3 loop spans 16 amino acids. The CDR3 DNA follows: TGTGCCACCAGCAGGACAGGGGCGGGGGGCAATCAGCCCCAGCATTTT. It yields the protein CATSRTGAGGNQPQHF. The whole variable domain, remainder taken from reference TRBV15 and TRBJ1-5, is DAMVIQNPRYQVTQFGKPVTLSCSQTLNHNVMYWYQQKSSQAPKLLFHYYDKDFNNEADTPDNFQSRRPNTSFCFLDIRSPGLGDTAMYLCATSRTGAGGNQPQHFGDGTRLSIL.

This clone was counted a single time. The chain joins TRBV19 to TRBJ2-2, with D possibly being TRBD2 (5 bases). The V end lost 3 bases, the J end lost 6 bases, and 23 bases lay between the germline ends. Germline CDR1 LNHDA, CDR2 SQIVND (reference sequence). This CDR3 comprises 18 residues. CDR3 region: CASSMYGQSGIDAGELFF. The DNA for the CDR3 is TGTGCCAGTAGTATGTACGGCCAGAGCGGCATCGACGCCGGGGAGCTGTTTTTT.

This clone was seen once. V is TRBV7-3 and J is TRBJ2-1; the match to TRBD1 covers 11 bases. The germline CDR1 and CDR2 sequences are SGHTA and FQGTGA. V was pared by 5 bases and J by 8 bases, with 8 bases of the junction left unmatched. The CDR3 spans 15 residues. The CDR3 is CASSQGQGARDEQFF. The CDR3 coding sequence is TGTGCCAGCAGCCAAGGACAGGGGGCTCGGGATGAGCAGTTCTTC.

In this sample, this clone turned up a few times. The chain joins TRBV6-5 to TRBJ1-1; D not resolved. CDR1 and CDR2 (germline): MNHEY, SVGAGI. This CDR3 is built from 12 residues. Trimming took 7 bases from V and 7 from J, leaving 13 bases between them. The CDR3 loop reads CASNRPEGEAFF. CDR3 nucleotides: TGTGCCAGCAATCGCCCCGAGGGTGAAGCTTTCTTT.

As for this clone: Other nucleotide sequences in the sample specify the same CDR3. The gene calls are TRBV27 and TRBJ1-1; D unresolved. V lost 3 bases, J lost 0 bases, and 5 bases lay in between. Germline CDR1 and CDR2: MNHEY and SMNVEV (reference sequence). This CDR3 contains 13 residues. The CDR3 sequence is CASSLSVNTEAFF. DNA for the CDR3: TGTGCCAGCAGTTTGTCGGTGAACACTGAAGCTTTCTTT.

J is TRBJ1-1 and V is TRBV18; TRBD1 matches at 8 bases. V dropped 2 bases and J dropped 7; count of bases not matched to a gene: 3. This CDR3 region has 13 residues. Germline CDR1 reads KGHSH; CDR2 reads LQKENI. The CDR3: CASSPETGDEAFF. The CDR3 bases are TGTGCCAGCTCACCAGAGACAGGGGATGAAGCTTTCTTT.

In its sample, this clone was seen many times. This chain connects TRBV20-1 to TRBJ1-1, with D unresolved. The germline V and J ends were trimmed by 6 bases and 8 bases, with 13 bases remaining between them. The CDR3 is 11 amino acids. The germline CDR1 and CDR2 sequences are DFQATT and SNEGSKA (reference sequence). The CDR3 region has the DNA TGCAGTGCCACACTCGGAGGGGAAGCTTTCTTT. Translated, it gives CSATLGGEAFF.

This clone has a single count. The chain links TRBV3-1 (or the pseudogene TRBV3-2) to TRBJ1-1, with 7 bases matching TRBD1. This CDR3 contains 17 residues. Unmatched junction bases numbered 11, after V lost 4 bases and J lost 0 bases. CDR1 and CDR2 from the germline V gene are LGHDT and YNNKEL (reference sequence). CDR3 loop: CASSPLTTGRLNTEAFF. CDR3 coding DNA: TGTGCCAGCAGCCCACTCACGACAGGGCGGTTGAACACTGAAGCTTTCTTT.

This clone came up once. This chain links TRBV9 with TRBJ1-2; the D gene is possibly TRBD1 (5 bases). Germline V lookup: CDR1 SGDLS, CDR2 YYNGEE. Trimming removed 0 bases at V and 8 bases at J, with 14 bases between. The CDR3 is 14 residues long. The CDR3 sequence is CASSVGDAGLGYTF. Here the CDR3 DNA reads TGTGCCAGCAGCGTAGGGGACGCGGGGTTGGGCTACACCTTC.

The chain joins TRBV3-1 (or the pseudogene TRBV3-2) to TRBJ1-6, with 8 nucleotides matching TRBD1. Germline CDR1 LGHDT, CDR2 YNNKEL (reference sequence). V was pared by 7 bases and J by 7 bases, with 9 bases of the junction left unmatched. The CDR3 length is 15 residues. The CDR3 loop is CASTPTGDMNSPLHF. CDR3 nucleotides: TGTGCCAGCACACCGACAGGGGACATGAATTCACCCCTCCACTTT.

CDR3 residues: CATSRNRDSVGNEQFF. CDR3 coding DNA: TGTGCCACCAGCAGGAACCGGGACAGCGTCGGCAATGAGCAGTTCTTC. This chain joins TRBV15 and TRBJ2-1; 7 bases are shared with TRBD1. Germline assignment: CDR1 LNHNV and CDR2 YYDKDF (reference sequence). The CDR3 covers 16 residues. J lost 6 bases, V lost 3 bases, and 11 bases had no gene match.

The sample holds a few counts of this clone. J is TRBJ2-5 and V is TRBV6-5; TRBD2 agrees at 16 bases. Trimming cost V 8 bases and J 5 bases; bases outside gene matches: 5. The germline V gene encodes CDR1 MNHEY and CDR2 SVGAGI. The CDR3 consists of 15 residues. The CDR3 spells CASSGLAGGEETQYF. The CDR3 DNA is TGTGCCAGCTCGGGACTAGCGGGGGGGGAGGAGACCCAGTACTTC.

To note about this clone: Germline and junction disagree at one end, which may indicate a read error. The chain employs TRBV6-5 and TRBJ1-2, with TRBD1 matching over 7 bases. The CDR3 length is 13 residues. CDR1 is MNHEY and CDR2 is SVGAGI in the germline V gene. The DNA of the CDR3 is TGTGCCAGCTCGGACAGGCGGCCCGACTTAGGGGACTTC. It is translated as CASSDRRPDLGDF.

The V and J genes are TRBV18 and TRBJ1-5; unclear D gene. The CDR3 has 19 amino acids. The ends were cut back, 1 base at V and 1 base at J, with 20 bases in the middle. From germline, CDR1 is KGHSH and CDR2 LQKENI. CDR3 DNA: TGTGCCAGCTCACCACGAGGGATTAATCCTACATCAAGCAATCAGCCCCAGCATTTT. Its protein is CASSPRGINPTSSNQPQHF.

This chain joins TRBV19 and TRBJ2-2; D unclear. CDR3 length: 17 residues. Germline V gives CDR1 LNHDA, CDR2 SQIVND (reference sequence). With 4 bases removed from V and 4 bases from J, the gap between germline ends came to 19 bases. The CDR3 sequence is CASSKPPKTPTTGELFF. The CDR3 nucleotides read TGTGCCAGTAGTAAACCCCCGAAGACTCCTACCACCGGGGAGCTGTTTTTT.

The chain joins TRBV27 to TRBJ2-7; TRBD1 aligns across 10 bases. This CDR3 region has 16 residues. Germline V gene sequence: CDR1 MNHEY, CDR2 SMNVEV (reference sequence). The ends lost 0 bases at V and 7 bases at J; junction bases unmatched: 9. CDR3 nucleotide sequence: TGTGCCAGCAGTTTATCCTCCGGGACAGGGGACCTAGAGCAGTACTTC. This encodes CASSLSSGTGDLEQYF.

The chain joins TRBV7-6 to TRBJ2-4; TRBD1 aligns across 7 bases. Trimming removed 0 bases from V and 1 base from J; junction bases left unmatched: 6. The CDR3 is 17 residues long. In germline, CDR1 is SGHVS, CDR2 FNYEAQ. The chain's CDR3 is CASSLATGSGAKNIQYF. The DNA of the CDR3 is TGTGCCAGCAGCTTAGCGACAGGGTCGGGGGCCAAAAACATTCAGTACTTC.